These T cell receptor beta chains were read from a single sample in a study of CD8 T cells in Susac syndrome. TCRdb independently ran MiXCR on the immunoSEQ multiplex PCR reads; one entry per CDR3 protein. The sample yields roughly 140,000 distinct CDR3 sequences, approximately 93% seen once. Sequenced input: CD8+ T cells from PBMCs. The receptors here all came from a human donor in good health. Both conserved end residues are part of each CDR3. The D gene is left open where the match is weak. Size tells how often a clone was seen (once, few, many) or the class of an expanded clone, and some rows leave it out.

j_gene	abundance	d_gene	v_gene	CDR3nt	CDR3aa
TRBJ1-1	NA	NA	TRBV29-1	TGCAGCGTTGAAGGGACCCTTGAAGCCATAGGGTCTGAAGCTTTCTTT	CSVEGTLEAIGSEAFF
TRBJ2-7	NA	NA	TRBV29-1	TGCAGCGTTGCCGCAGGGCCAATAACCTACGAGCAGTACTTC	CSVAAGPITYEQYF
TRBJ1-1	NA	NA	TRBV9	TGTGCCAGCAGCGTACGGACGGAGGAAGCTTTCTTT	CASSVRTEEAFF
TRBJ2-5	NA	NA	TRBV7-9	TGTGCCAGCAGGCAGTACAGGGTTGGAGAGACCCAGTACTTC	CASRQYRVGETQYF
TRBJ2-1	NA	NA	TRBV7-2	TGTGCCAGCAGCCCCGGACTTACCATAGTTGAGGATGAGCAGTTCTTC	CASSPGLTIVEDEQFF
TRBJ1-3	NA	NA	TRBV4-3	TGCGCCAGCAGCCAAGAAGGAACCGGCGGAAACACCATATATTTT	CASSQEGTGGNTIYF
TRBJ2-1	NA	NA	TRBV4-3	TGCGCCAGCAGCCAAGATGCTACCTCCTACAATGAGCAGTTCTTC	CASSQDATSYNEQFF
TRBJ2-1	NA	TRBD2	TRBV24-1	TGTGCCACCAGTGATCGGACTAGCGGGAGAAGTTGGAATGAGCAGTTCTTC	CATSDRTSGRSWNEQFF
TRBJ2-1	NA	TRBD2	TRBV20-1	TGCAGTGCTAAGGTCGGCAGCCTAACTAGCGGAGGGCAGTTCTTC	CSAKVGSLTSGGQFF
TRBJ2-3	NA	TRBD1	TRBV12-3/TRBV12-4	TGTGCCAGCAGTGCACCGACAGGGGGGGCAGATACGCAGTATTTT	CASSAPTGGADTQYF
TRBJ1-5	NA	NA	TRBV29-1	TGCAGCGTTGAAGACAGAGACAGGATGGGCAATCAGCCCCAGCATTTT	CSVEDRDRMGNQPQHF
TRBJ2-7	NA	TRBD1	TRBV15	TGTGCCACCAGCAGAGCCCCCTCACAGGGGGAACCCTACGAGCAGTACTTC	CATSRAPSQGEPYEQYF
TRBJ2-7	NA	NA	TRBV30	TGTGCCTGGGGGCTCGGACAGACCTACGAGCAGTACTTC	CAWGLGQTYEQYF
TRBJ2-1	once	TRBD2	TRBV9	TGTGCCAGCAGTCCTGGACTAGCGGGAGGGAGGGAGCAGTTCTTC	CASSPGLAGGREQFF
TRBJ2-1	NA	NA	TRBV4-2	TGTGCCAGCAGCCAAGAGAAAGACGGGATCCTCAACAATGAGCAGTTCTTC	CASSQEKDGILNNEQFF
TRBJ2-4	NA	TRBD1	TRBV15	TGTGCCACCCAGACAGGGAACATTCAGTACTTC	CATQTGNIQYF
TRBJ2-7	NA	NA	TRBV6-2/TRBV6-3	TGTGCCAGCAGTTACCGGGCAGCTATCTACGAGCAGTACTTC	CASSYRAAIYEQYF
TRBJ2-1	NA	NA	TRBV29-1	TGCAGCGTTGTTCTAGGGGGAGGTGAGCAGTTCTTC	CSVVLGGGEQFF
TRBJ2-5	NA	NA	TRBV5-1	TGCGCCAGCAGCCCCTCACGTACGTGGGAGACCCAGTACTTC	CASSPSRTWETQYF
TRBJ2-5	NA	TRBD1	TRBV7-9	TGTGCCAGCAGCTTTGGACAGGGGGCTCGGGAGACCCAGTACTTC	CASSFGQGARETQYF
TRBJ2-1	NA	NA	TRBV27	TGTGCCAGCTCTACGAGTAATGAGCAGTTCTTC	CASSTSNEQFF
TRBJ2-7	NA	TRBD2	TRBV5-1	TGCGCCAGCAGCTTGGAAATGGGGGGGAGGCGCTACGAGCAGTACTTC	CASSLEMGGRRYEQYF
TRBJ2-3	NA	NA	TRBV11-2	TGTGCCAGCAGTACTTTGGATGGAGATACGCAGTATTTT	CASSTLDGDTQYF
TRBJ2-1	NA	NA	TRBV9	TGTGCCAGCAGCGGGACTGCTTACAATGAGCAGTTCTTC	CASSGTAYNEQFF
TRBJ1-2	NA	TRBD1	TRBV27	TGTGCCAGCAGTTTGGGACAGGGGGCTGGCGGCTACACCTTC	CASSLGQGAGGYTF
TRBJ2-7	NA	NA	TRBV7-9	TGTGCCAGCAGCTCGTTGAGGGAGGCCCTCTACGAGCAGTACTTC	CASSSLREALYEQYF
TRBJ2-3	NA	NA	TRBV29-1	TGCAGCGTTGATCATTGGGCTAGCTCCACAGATACGCAGTATTTT	CSVDHWASSTDTQYF